Listed below are T cell receptor beta chains from one sample, sequenced in a study of cytomegalovirus exposure and HLA in healthy donors. Generated by immunoSEQ multiplex PCR, the TCRdb table keeps only in-frame clones and is missing some. In the table there are under 200,000 clones, approximately 86% of which are singletons. The sample taken for sequencing was PBMCs. The receptor set was obtained from a young woman in good health and CMV-seronegative. CDR3s include the opening cysteine and the closing phenylalanine or tryptophan. The D gene is left open where the match is weak. Expanded clones are given a class, and other clones once, few, many or no size at all.

size	V	D	J	CDR3	DNA
.	TRBV6-5	.	TRBJ1-6	CASSYSHGSYNSPLHF	TGTGCCAGCAGTTACTCCCACGGTTCCTATAATTCACCCCTCCACTTT
.	TRBV11-2	.	TRBJ2-7	CASSSLPGSSSYEQYF	TGTGCCAGCAGCTCATTACCCGGGAGTAGCTCCTACGAGCAGTACTTC
.	TRBV28	TRBD1	TRBJ1-4	CASSAGGDEKLFF	TGTGCCAGCAGCGCAGGGGGTGATGAAAAACTGTTTTTT
.	TRBV5-4	.	TRBJ2-6	CASSLVGLLPSGANVLTF	TGTGCCAGCAGCTTGGTGGGGCTACTTCCCTCTGGGGCCAACGTCCTGACTTTC
.	TRBV5-1	.	TRBJ1-2	CASSLETAGGYTF	TGCGCCAGCAGCTTGGAGACAGCTGGAGGCTACACCTTC
.	TRBV28	TRBD1	TRBJ2-5	CASSLQDRETQYF	TGTGCCAGCAGTCTCCAGGACAGGGAGACCCAGTACTTC
once	TRBV5-5	TRBD2	TRBJ2-7	CASSYQAGGGYEQYF	TGTGCCAGCAGCTACCAAGCGGGAGGGGGCTACGAGCAGTACTTC
.	TRBV2	.	TRBJ2-7	CASSVEYEQYF	TGTGCCAGCAGTGTCGAGTACGAGCAGTACTTC
.	TRBV28	.	TRBJ1-3	CASSWGGSSGNTIYF	TGTGCCAGCAGTTGGGGGGGGAGCTCTGGAAACACCATATATTTT
.	TRBV10-2	.	TRBJ2-2	CASSGFGGPAGELFF	TGCGCCAGCAGTGGTTTCGGGGGTCCAGCCGGGGAGCTGTTTTTT
.	TRBV7-9	.	TRBJ1-4	CASSLGTANEKLFF	TGTGCCAGCAGCCTCGGGACTGCGAATGAAAAACTGTTTTTT
.	TRBV6-5	TRBD1	TRBJ2-3	CASMGDRGSTDTQYF	TGTGCCAGCATGGGCGACAGGGGTAGCACAGATACGCAGTATTTT
once	TRBV6-1	.	TRBJ2-3	CASSDYVGTDTQYF	TGTGCCAGCAGTGACTATGTGGGCACAGATACGCAGTATTTT
.	TRBV4-2	.	TRBJ1-4	CASSQDLASAWREKLFF	TGTGCCAGCAGCCAAGATTTGGCCAGCGCTTGGCGTGAAAAACTGTTTTTT
.	TRBV30	.	TRBJ2-4	CAWSVSGINIQYF	TGTGCCTGGAGTGTTTCGGGGATCAACATTCAGTACTTC
.	TRBV9	TRBD2	TRBJ2-7	CASSVELAGVGEQYF	TGTGCCAGCAGCGTAGAGCTAGCGGGAGTTGGCGAGCAGTACTTC
.	TRBV28	TRBD1	TRBJ1-6	CASSSGTGNLPLHF	TGTGCCAGCAGTTCCGGGACAGGGAACCTACCCCTCCACTTT
once	TRBV11-3	TRBD2	TRBJ2-5	CASSLAGLQETQYF	TGTGCCAGCAGCTTAGCGGGACTACAAGAGACCCAGTACTTC
.	TRBV27	.	TRBJ1-2	CASSLGWGEGYGYTF	TGTGCCAGCAGTTTAGGGTGGGGGGAGGGCTATGGCTACACCTTC
.	TRBV18	.	TRBJ2-1	CASSPPAGPDEQFF	TGTGCCAGCTCACCACCGGCGGGGCCCGATGAGCAGTTCTTC
.	TRBV6-1	.	TRBJ1-2	CASRGTRGYTF	TGTGCCAGCAGGGGGACAAGGGGCTACACCTTC
.	TRBV27	.	TRBJ2-1	CASTWGTAYNEQFF	TGTGCCAGCACTTGGGGGACTGCCTACAATGAGCAGTTCTTC
.	TRBV14	.	TRBJ2-1	CASSPRSGSYNEQFF	TGTGCCAGCAGCCCACGGAGCGGGTCCTACAATGAGCAGTTCTTC
.	TRBV6-6	.	TRBJ2-7	CASSYSASYEQYF	TGTGCCAGCAGTTACTCGGCCAGCTACGAGCAGTACTTC
.	TRBV7-2	.	TRBJ1-6	CASSLHTEPFYNSPLHF	TGTGCCAGCAGCTTACATACAGAACCCTTCTATAATTCACCCCTCCACTTT
.	TRBV19	.	TRBJ2-7	CASRGGREQYF	TGTGCCAGTAGGGGGGGGCGCGAGCAGTACTTC
.	TRBV7-9	TRBD1	TRBJ1-5	CSSSSKGGGQVYSNQPQHF	TGTTCCAGCAGCTCCAAAGGGGGGGGACAGGTTTATAGCAATCAGCCCCAGCATTTT
.	TRBV7-6	TRBD1	TRBJ2-5	CASSPLDDRVQETQYF	TGTGCCAGCAGCCCCCTAGACGACAGGGTGCAAGAGACCCAGTACTTC
.	TRBV7-2	TRBD2	TRBJ2-1	CASSIGGGTYNEQFF	TGTGCCAGCAGCATCGGCGGGGGGACCTACAATGAGCAGTTCTTC
.	TRBV27	.	TRBJ2-7	CASSLFPQGPSYEQYF	TGTGCCAGCAGTTTATTCCCACAGGGCCCCTCCTACGAGCAGTACTTC
.	TRBV18	.	TRBJ1-1	CASSLQGLNTEAFF	TGTGCCAGCTCACTTCAGGGTCTGAACACTGAAGCTTTCTTT
few	TRBV27	TRBD1	TRBJ2-6	CASSCPGTVLTGANVLTF	TGTGCCAGCAGTTGCCCCGGGACAGTTCTGACTGGGGCCAACGTCCTGACTTTC
.	TRBV28	.	TRBJ1-2	CASSRLQKANYGYTF	TGTGCCAGCAGTCGCCTACAGAAAGCTAACTATGGCTACACCTTC